The 16 T cell receptor beta chains given below trace back to one sample, sequenced in a study of OX40 agonist ivuxolimab in advanced cancers. Measured with immunoSEQ multiplex PCR; TCRdb has only the in-frame clones, and not every one. The sample has about 28,000 clones, 86% seen once. Sequences were derived from CD4+ or CD8+ T cells sorted from blood, sampled in a trial of the OX40 agonist ivuxolimab. The receptors shown here come from an adult with an advanced solid tumor such as melanoma, head and neck, liver or kidney cancer.

V is TRBV6-5 and J is TRBJ2-1, with TRBD1 matching over 9 bases. Unmatched junction bases numbered 7, after V lost 6 bases and J lost 4 bases. Germline loops: CDR1 MNHEY, CDR2 SVGAGI. This CDR3 is built from 15 residues. The CDR3 DNA reads as TGTGCCAGCAGCTGGCGGGACAGGGAGTACAATGAGCAGTTCTTC. Its translation is CASSWRDREYNEQFF.

The V call is TRBV21-1, the J call TRBJ2-1; TRBD1, the table's D call, was not compared with the DNA. TRBV21-1 is a listed pseudogene. The CDR3 extends over 14 amino acids. The CDR3 reads CASSNQGRGGEQFF. CDR3 in DNA: TGTGCCAGCAGCAATCAAGGCAGGGGCGGTGAGCAGTTCTTC.

This chain uses TRBV7-9 with TRBJ1-6; D unresolved. This CDR3 contains 13 residues. V lost 3 bases to trimming and J lost 4 bases, with 4 bases between them. Germline V lookup: CDR1 SEHNR, CDR2 FQNEAQ (reference sequence). The CDR3 region has the DNA TGTGCCAGCAGCTTCGGTTATAATTCACCCCTCCACTTT. It encodes CASSFGYNSPLHF.

This chain links TRBV5-8 with TRBJ2-2; D is perhaps TRBD1 or TRBD2 (6 bases each). Germline V CDR1 and CDR2: SGHTS, YDEGEE. The CDR3 runs to 15 residues. The V gene lost 5 bases and the J gene lost 1 base, with 12 bases spanning the gap. CDR3 in amino acids: CASRSRDKNTGELFF. The CDR3 DNA follows: TGTGCCAGCAGATCGCGGGACAAGAACACCGGGGAGCTGTTTTTT.

The chain has TRBV25-1 and TRBJ2-3; D is possibly TRBD1 (6 bases). V was shortened by 1 base and J by 6 bases, with 8 bases between the two germline ends. Germline assignment: CDR1 MGHDK and CDR2 SYGVNS. The CDR3 is made up of 13 amino acids. The CDR3 region has the DNA TGTGCCAGCAGTGAATCGACAGGCGATACGCAGTATTTT. As protein: CASSESTGDTQYF.

The V gene is TRBV6-5, the J gene TRBJ2-7, with 10 positions matching TRBD2. Trimming took 0 bases from V and 3 from J; bases not matched to a gene: 2. This CDR3 has 15 amino acids. Per germline, CDR1 MNHEY and CDR2 SVGAGI. The CDR3 reads CASSYSVAGGYEQYF. The CDR3 coding sequence is TGTGCCAGCAGTTACTCGGTAGCGGGAGGCTACGAGCAGTACTTC.

The chain recombines TRBV7-4 with TRBJ2-7; maybe TRBD2 (5 bases). Germline-derived CDR1 and CDR2 are SGHVT and SQSDAQ. This CDR3 is 15 amino acids long. V was cut by 1 base and J by 2 bases, with 12 bases left in between. The chain's CDR3 is CASSLGGDTTYEQYF. In DNA form, the CDR3 reads TGTGCCAGCAGCTTAGGGGGAGACACCACCTACGAGCAGTACTTC.

A note on this clone: At one end the junction does not follow the germline gene, possibly because of a read error. V is TRBV5-1 and J is TRBJ2-1, with 13 bases aligning to TRBD2. Germline CDR1 reads SGHRS; CDR2 reads YFSETQ. The CDR3 has 15 residues. CDR3 region: CAGRTSGSSYNEQFF. CDR3 in DNA: TGCGCCGGCAGGACTAGCGGGAGCTCCTACAATGAGCAGTTCTTC.

The chain links TRBV4-1 to TRBJ2-7; D gene uncertain. The V end lost 0 bases, the J end lost 3 bases, and 9 bases lay between the germline ends. The germline gives CDR1 MGHRA, CDR2 YSYEKL. The CDR3 loop spans 14 amino acids. Here the CDR3 DNA reads TGCGCCAGCAGCCAAGATACGAGTGGCTACGAGCAGTACTTC. This codes for CASSQDTSGYEQYF.

This clone was found once. The rearrangement links TRBV4-1 to TRBJ1-2; tentative D call: TRBD1 (5 bases). CDR3 length: 15 amino acids. V lost 3 bases and J 8 bases, leaving 19 bases between the germline ends. The germline V gene encodes CDR1 MGHRA and CDR2 YSYEKL. CDR3 in DNA: TGCGCCAGCAGCCAGCATACGGGACTTCTCGAGGGCTACACCTTC. It codes for CASSQHTGLLEGYTF.

V usage is TRBV19 and J usage is TRBJ2-5; 7 positions agree with TRBD2. Per germline, CDR1 LNHDA and CDR2 SQIVND (reference sequence). J lost 7 bases, V lost 3 bases, and 11 bases had no gene match. CDR3 size: 15 residues. The CDR3 sequence is CASSIILAAKGTQYF. CDR3 DNA: TGTGCCAGTAGTATCATTCTAGCGGCCAAAGGGACCCAGTACTTC.

The chain joins TRBV18 to TRBJ2-1; D possibly corresponds to TRBD2 (5 bases). The germline CDR1 and CDR2 sequences are KGHSH and LQKENI. V was trimmed by 4 bases and J by 4 bases, leaving 8 bases between them. The CDR3 runs 13 residues. The CDR3 protein is CASSRTSYNEQFF. In DNA form, the CDR3 reads TGTGCCAGCTCACGGACTTCATACAATGAGCAGTTCTTC. The full variable domain, with the rest looked up from reference TRBV18 and TRBJ2-1, is NAGVMQNPRHLVRRRGQEARLRCSPMKGHSHVYWYRQLPEEGLKFMVYLQKENIIDESGMPKERFSAEFPKEGPSILRIQQVVRGDSAAYFCASSRTSYNEQFFGPGTRLTVL.

Here the CDR3 reads CASSLAGGPWTEAFF. The CDR3 DNA is TGTGCCAGCAGCTTAGCCGGGGGACCTTGGACTGAAGCTTTCTTT. The J gene is TRBJ1-1, the V gene TRBV7-6; weak D call: TRBD1 (5 bases). V dropped 0 bases and J dropped 5 bases, with 13 bases sitting between them. CDR1 SGHVS and CDR2 FNYEAQ come from the germline V gene. The CDR3 totals 15 residues.

The chain recombines TRBV7-9 with TRBJ2-5, with D hard to call. The CDR3 contains 14 residues. Germline V lookup: CDR1 SEHNR, CDR2 FQNEAQ (reference sequence). Trimming cost V 1 base and J 2 bases, with 8 bases left between them. DNA for the CDR3: TGTGCCAGCAGCTTAGTTTCACGGCAAGAGACCCAGTACTTC. It yields the protein CASSLVSRQETQYF.

The chain uses TRBV7-9 and TRBJ1-1; D is possibly TRBD1 (6 bases). The V gene lost 0 bases and the J gene lost 7 bases, with 12 bases spanning the gap. The CDR3 extends over 14 amino acids. The V gene's germline CDR1 is SEHNR and CDR2 FQNEAQ (reference sequence). The CDR3 DNA sequence: TGTGCCAGCAGCTTAGCATCGGGGGCGGGTGAAGCTTTCTTT. It specifies CASSLASGAGEAFF.

This clone rates as large. This chain joins TRBV5-1 and TRBJ2-7; D perhaps matches TRBD2 (6 bases). CDR3 length: 15 amino acids. Germline-derived CDR1 and CDR2 are SGHRS and YFSETQ. V lost 0 bases, J lost 3 bases, and 13 bases lay in between. The CDR3: CASSLASARLYEQYF. The CDR3 DNA reads as TGCGCCAGCAGCTTGGCTAGCGCCCGGCTCTACGAGCAGTACTTC.